This is a list of T cell receptor beta chains from one sample in a study of patients and donors after allogeneic stem cell transplantation. TCRdb independently ran MiXCR on the RT-PCR reads; one entry per CDR3 protein. The repertoire consists of about 10,000 distinct CDR3 sequences, with about 6.4% occurring once and the leading ten covering roughly 27%. Material: blood, either unsorted or a sorted T cell fraction (not recorded which). The receptors were gathered from a human donor who was either an allogeneic HSCT recipient or a stem cell or donor lymphocyte infusion donor (not recorded which). It is not recorded whose cells these are; they may come from a transplant donor. Both conserved end residues are part of each CDR3. Each record gives: J gene, clone size, D gene, V gene, CDR3 protein, CDR3 DNA. A D gene is named only where the DNA matches it firmly. For some rows the clone size is stated as once, few or many, or as a class when expanded; others skip it.

TRBJ2-3,many,.,TRBV11-2,CASSLGTDTQYF,TGTGCCAGCAGCTTAGGTACAGATACGCAGTATTTT
TRBJ2-7,many,TRBD1,TRBV4-1,CASSQRDRDREEQYF,TGCGCCAGCAGCCAACGAGACAGGGACAGGGAAGAGCAGTACTTC
TRBJ1-5,medium-sized,.,TRBV20-1,CSARPGRIHNQPQHF,TGCAGTGCTAGACCCGGACGGATTCACAATCAGCCCCAGCATTTT
TRBJ1-5,many,TRBD1,TRBV20-1,CSARDRRSNQPQHF,TGCAGTGCTAGGGACAGGAGAAGCAATCAGCCCCAGCATTTT
TRBJ2-1,.,.,TRBV12-3/TRBV12-4,CASTPGVFYNEQFF,TGTGCCAGCACACCGGGGGTTTTTTACAATGAGCAGTTCTTC
TRBJ2-1,large,.,TRBV2,CASSEWRYNEQFF,TGTGCCAGCAGTGAATGGCGGTACAATGAGCAGTTCTTC
TRBJ1-1,many,.,TRBV18,CASSPGIGTKNTEAFF,TGTGCCAGCTCACCCGGGATCGGGACAAAGAACACTGAAGCTTTCTTT
TRBJ2-3,medium-sized,.,TRBV29-1,CSVVPIDTQYF,TGCAGCGTTGTACCCATAGATACGCAGTATTTT
TRBJ2-3,many,.,TRBV27,CASAWGLVTDTQYF,TGTGCCAGTGCGTGGGGACTCGTCACAGATACGCAGTATTTT
TRBJ2-1,many,TRBD2,TRBV5-6,CASSLHLAASYNEQFF,TGTGCCAGCAGCTTGCACCTAGCGGCCTCCTACAATGAGCAGTTCTTC
TRBJ2-3,few,.,TRBV18,CASSPPSTTDTQYF,TGTGCCAGCTCACCCCCGTCGACCACAGATACGCAGTATTTT
TRBJ2-4,few,.,TRBV7-2,CASSSELAKNIQYF,TGTGCCAGCAGCTCCGAATTAGCCAAAAACATTCAGTACTTC
TRBJ1-3,medium-sized,.,TRBV6-5,CASSYSGISGNTIYF,TGTGCCAGCAGTTACTCGGGGATTTCTGGAAACACCATATATTTT
TRBJ1-1,few,.,TRBV14,CASSRGLNTEAFF,TGTGCCAGCAGTAGGGGCTTGAACACTGAAGCTTTCTTT
TRBJ1-2,many,.,TRBV6-5,CASSYGGRVDGYTF,TGTGCCAGCAGTTACGGGGGGCGAGTGGATGGCTACACCTTC